Presented here are 21 T cell receptor beta chains from one specimen sequenced in a study of blood T cell repertoires in COVID-19. Libraries were prepared by immunoSEQ multiplex PCR; TCRdb keeps only in-frame clonotypes and omits some of them. Here the sample spans about 270,000 clones, 85% to 90% being singletons. The sample taken for sequencing was PBMCs or T cells enriched from blood (not recorded which). The receptors shown here come from a woman between 18 and 29 years old who had recovered from COVID-19.

The J gene is TRBJ1-1, the V gene TRBV5-1, with 7 bases that match TRBD1. Trimming cost V 4 bases and J 9 bases; bases outside gene matches: 6. The CDR3 consists of 12 residues. Germline V gives CDR1 SGHRS, CDR2 YFSETQ. For the CDR3, the DNA is TGCGCCAGCAGCACCGACAGGGACCAAGCTTTCTTT. Encoded protein: CASSTDRDQAFF.

The chain joins TRBV29-1 to TRBJ2-1, with a weak D call TRBD1 (6 bases). This CDR3 region has 17 residues. The ends were cut back, 0 bases at V and 0 bases at J, with 15 bases in the middle. From germline, CDR1 is SQVTM and CDR2 ANQGSEA. This CDR3 is CSVEDPNNRVSYNEQFF. DNA of the CDR3: TGCAGCGTTGAAGATCCCAATAACAGGGTCTCCTACAATGAGCAGTTCTTC.

The V call is TRBV19, the J call TRBJ2-1; D is perhaps TRBD2 (6 bases). The CDR3 spans 12 residues. Trimming removed 5 bases from V and 7 bases from J, with 9 bases in between. Germline assignment: CDR1 LNHDA and CDR2 SQIVND (reference sequence). CDR3 nucleotide sequence: TGTGCCAGTAGTTTCGGAGGGAATGAGCAGTTCTTC. Protein: CASSFGGNEQFF.

This clone was seen only once. The rearrangement links TRBV11-2 to TRBJ1-1, with D perhaps matching TRBD1 (6 bases). This CDR3 region has 13 residues. Germline V gene lookup returns CDR1 SGHAT and CDR2 FQNNGV. V was trimmed by 0 bases and J by 10 bases, leaving 12 bases between them. CDR3 nucleotides: TGTGCCAGCAGCTTAGATCAGGGGCTTGGAGCTTTCTTT. Translating it yields CASSLDQGLGAFF.

The chain uses TRBV30 and TRBJ1-2; D uncertain. Trimming stripped 1 base from V and 6 bases from J, with 12 bases between. This CDR3 comprises 13 residues. CDR1 is GTSNPN and CDR2 is SVGIG in the germline V gene (reference sequence). This CDR3 is CAWSETRQHGYTF. The CDR3 bases are TGTGCCTGGAGTGAGACCAGACAACATGGCTACACCTTC.

The V call is TRBV4-1, the J call TRBJ2-1; 7 nucleotides line up with TRBD2. There are 15 residues in the CDR3. Germline V gives CDR1 MGHRA, CDR2 YSYEKL. V was clipped by 3 bases and J by 4 bases; unmatched bases: 6. The CDR3 spells CASSQGEGGYNEQFF. The CDR3 DNA is TGCGCCAGCAGCCAGGGGGAGGGAGGGTACAATGAGCAGTTCTTC.

The rearrangement uses TRBV28 and TRBJ2-7; 9 bases map to TRBD1. The CDR3 has 14 amino acids. The germline V gene has CDR1 MDHEN and CDR2 SYDVKM. After removal of 7 bases from V and 2 bases from J, the junction contained 6 bases not matched to a gene. CDR3: CASTEGTGTYEQYF. The CDR3 DNA reads TGTGCCAGCACCGAGGGGACAGGGACCTACGAGCAGTACTTC.

Here the CDR3 DNA reads TGTGCCACCAGTGACCCTCGGCAGGGCAGCAATCAGCCCCAGCATTTT. Protein: CATSDPRQGSNQPQHF. The chain has TRBV24-1 and TRBJ1-5; D may be TRBD1 (5 bases). The CDR3 is 16 amino acids. Trimming cost V 4 bases and J 1 base, with 13 bases left between them. Germline values: CDR1 KGHDR, CDR2 SFDVKD.

The rearrangement joins TRBV19 to TRBJ1-6; maybe TRBD1 (5 bases). This CDR3 is 12 amino acids long. Germline loops: CDR1 LNHDA, CDR2 SQIVND (reference sequence). Deletions cut 6 bases from V and 8 bases from J, with 8 bases between. CDR3 protein: CASSGRDSPLHF. As DNA, the CDR3 is TGTGCCAGTAGCGGCAGGGATTCACCCCTCCACTTT.

This clone turned up a few times. This chain joins TRBV27 and TRBJ1-3; no reliable D call. This CDR3 region has 15 residues. The germline V gene has CDR1 MNHEY and CDR2 SMNVEV (reference sequence). V lost 2 bases and J lost 0, with 8 bases in between. CDR3 sequence (DNA): TGTGCCAGCAGTTTAAGAGGAGACTCTGGAAACACCATATATTTT. As protein: CASSLRGDSGNTIYF.

This sequence joins TRBV5-6 and TRBJ2-7; 7 bases are shared with TRBD1. In germline, CDR1 is SGHDT, CDR2 YYEEEE. The CDR3 runs to 15 residues. Unmatched junction bases numbered 4, after V lost 1 base and J lost 0 bases. The CDR3 bases are TGTGCCAGCAGCTTGCCTAGGGACAGCTCCTACGAGCAGTACTTC. It codes for CASSLPRDSSYEQYF. The full variable domain, with the rest looked up from reference TRBV5-6 and TRBJ2-7, is DAGVTQSPTHLIKTRGQQVTLRCSPKSGHDTVSWYQQALGQGPQFIFQYYEEEERQRGNFPDRFSGHQFPNYSSELNVNALLLGDSALYLCASSLPRDSSYEQYFGPGTRLTVT.

The chain links TRBV28 to TRBJ1-6, with 9 bases that match TRBD1. The CDR3 has 13 residues. With 10 bases clipped from V and 7 bases from J, the junction kept 5 bases outside the gene matches. Germline CDR1 MDHEN, CDR2 SYDVKM. CDR3 in amino acids: CATLGTGNSPLHF. Here the CDR3 DNA reads TGTGCCACCCTCGGGACAGGGAATTCACCCCTCCACTTT.

The rearrangement uses TRBV11-2 and TRBJ1-2, with D maybe TRBD1 (6 bases). CDR3 length: 15 residues. V lost 1 base and J 3 bases, leaving 12 bases between the germline ends. Germline values: CDR1 SGHAT, CDR2 FQNNGV. The DNA for the CDR3 is TGTGCCAGCAGCTTAGGAGGCGGGGGCGACTATGGCTACACCTTC. Amino acid sequence: CASSLGGGGDYGYTF.

The chain combines TRBV5-1 with TRBJ1-3; tentative D call: TRBD1 (5 bases). This CDR3 region has 14 residues. Deletions cut 6 bases from V and 2 bases from J, with 12 bases between. CDR1 is SGHRS and CDR2 is YFSETQ in the germline V gene. In DNA, the CDR3 is TGCGCCAGCATTTTCGGGGGACCTGGAAACACCATATATTTT. It translates to CASIFGGPGNTIYF. The full variable domain, with the rest looked up from reference TRBV5-1 and TRBJ1-3, is KAGVTQTPRYLIKTRGQQVTLSCSPISGHRSVSWYQQTPGQGLQFLFEYFSETQRNKGNFPGRFSGRQFSNSRSEMNVSTLELGDSALYLCASIFGGPGNTIYFGEGSWLTVV.

The rearrangement uses TRBV10-2 and TRBJ2-2, with D unclear. V lost 5 bases and J lost 2, with 9 bases in between. There are 14 residues in the CDR3. CDR1 WSHSY and CDR2 SAAADI come from the germline V gene. The CDR3 nucleotides are TGCGCCAGCAGTACCGTTGGCAACACCGGGGAGCTGTTTTTT. It yields the protein CASSTVGNTGELFF.

The count of this clone is one. The CDR3 nucleotides are TGTGCCAGCAGCCAGAGGGTTTCTCAGCCCCAGCATTTT. Its protein is CASSQRVSQPQHF. The rearrangement uses TRBV3-1 (or the pseudogene TRBV3-2) and TRBJ1-5; D not resolved. V lost 3 bases, J lost 6 bases, and 9 bases lay in between. CDR3 length: 13 residues. In germline, CDR1 is LGHDT, CDR2 YNNKEL (reference sequence).

V and J are TRBV11-1 and TRBJ1-4, with unresolved D. CDR1 and CDR2 from the germline V gene are SGHAT and FQDESV (reference sequence). The CDR3 extends over 15 amino acids. Trimming took off 2 bases at V and 7 bases at J, with 14 bases between the two ends. The CDR3 loop reads CASSLSYSRGEKLFF. DNA of the CDR3: TGTGCCAGCAGCTTATCTTACAGCCGGGGTGAAAAACTGTTTTTT.

This rearrangement joins TRBV7-2 to TRBJ2-3; 9 bases match TRBD1. After removal of 3 bases from V and 3 bases from J, the junction contained 7 bases not matched to a gene. Germline CDR1 reads SGHTA; CDR2 reads FQGNSA. The CDR3 is 16 amino acids. The CDR3 bases are TGTGCCAGCAGCTTCTACAGGGGGCTGGGTACAGATACGCAGTATTTT. This gives the protein CASSFYRGLGTDTQYF.

The chain has TRBV5-5 and TRBJ2-1; maybe TRBD2 (5 bases). V lost 2 bases and J lost 10, with 25 bases in between. This CDR3 contains 17 residues. Germline CDR1 and CDR2: SGHKS and YYEKEE (reference sequence). Written as DNA, the CDR3 is TGTGCCAGCAGCTTCGGCCCGACTGGCGGGTCCTTGGGGGAGCAGTTCTTC. Translated, it gives CASSFGPTGGSLGEQFF. The variable domain in full, completed from reference TRBV5-5 and TRBJ2-1, reads DAGVTQSPTHLIKTRGQQVTLRCSPISGHKSVSWYQQVLGQGPQFIFQYYEKEERGRGNFPDRFSARQFPNYSSELNVNALLLGDSALYLCASSFGPTGGSLGEQFFGPGTRLTVL.

This chain links TRBV7-9 with TRBJ1-1; D may be TRBD1 (6 bases). This CDR3 contains 13 residues. Germline V gives CDR1 SEHNR, CDR2 FQNEAQ (reference sequence). V lost 1 base, J lost 10 bases, and 13 bases lay in between. The CDR3, as DNA: TGTGCCAGCAGCTTAGGCGGGGGGCAGGGAGCTTTCTTT. Translation gives CASSLGGGQGAFF. Full variable domain (outside the CDR3, taken from reference TRBV7-9 and TRBJ1-1): DTGVSQNPRHKITKRGQNVTFRCDPISEHNRLYWYRQTLGQGPEFLTYFQNEAQLEKSRLLSDRFSAERPKGSFSTLEIQRTEQGDSAMYLCASSLGGGQGAFFGQGTRLTVV.

This chain joins TRBV18 and TRBJ1-2, with 8 positions matching TRBD1. The V and J ends lost 0 bases and 4 bases, in that order; junction bases with no gene match: 4. Germline CDR1 KGHSH, CDR2 LQKENI. The CDR3 has 15 amino acids. CDR3 DNA sequence: TGTGCCAGCTCACCACCTAACGACAGGGGCTATGGCTACACCTTC. The encoded protein is CASSPPNDRGYGYTF.